This T cell receptor (beta chain) was captured by sequencing in a study of vaccination and CD4 T cells after COVID-19. Study at large: For each participant, vaccination comprised two doses of either the BNT162b2 or the mRNA-1273 vaccine.

CDR1 is MNHEY and CDR2 is SVGEGT in the germline V gene. This CDR3 has 13 residues. V lost 6 bases to trimming and J lost 7 bases; unmatched junction nucleotides: 6. Treatment meaning: roughly 10-day PBMC culture with coronavirus spike peptide pools or control peptides (ViraFEST assay). Using peptide pools, antigen-specific T cells were expanded in ViraFEST before TCRs were sequenced. As to this clonotype: What it binds is not known.

Once obtained from cultured CD4+ T cells, the DNA was sequenced using the Oncomine TCR Beta short-read assay. In this case, cultured CD4+ T cells provided the extracted genomic DNA. TCRdb reprocessed the PCR reads with MiXCR, giving one entry per CDR3 protein. The sample holds some 13,000 distinct CDR3 sequences, roughly 46% seen once. The material sequenced was CD4+ T cells from blood, cultured in vitro, taken before SARS-CoV-2 vaccination. The rearrangement joins TRBV6-2 or TRBV6-3 to TRBJ1-1, with TRBD1 matching over 9 bases. The sequence was obtained from a human donor who had recovered from COVID-19. The CDR3 reads CASSRTGEIEAFF. Written as DNA, the CDR3 is TGTGCCAGCAGCCGGACAGGGGAAATTGAAGCTTTCTTT.